The 14 T cell receptor beta chains reported below all come from one sample, sequenced in a study of identical twins (dated by TCRdb to between 2015 and 2016). The library was generated by 5' RACE. Sequenced using an Illumina HiSeq 2000. TCRdb reprocessed the public reads (quality trimming at Q25 with fastp, clone calling with MiXCR) and kept in-frame beta chains. Identical CDR3 proteins give one entry, which carries the most common genes and DNA. Recorded for this sample are a few hundred thousand distinct CDR3 sequences; about 12% of them occurred a single time. The top ten clonotypes cover 3.5% to 5% of the sample. These data also featured in a second study, about yellow fever vaccine responses in identical twins.

Input material: memory (CD45RO+) T cells sorted from blood. The cell subset or site label, as the study defines it: CD45RO+ enriched T cells. The receptors were gathered from a young woman in good health.

The rearrangement links TRBV7-2 to TRBJ2-4; no clear D gene. Germline V gene lookup returns CDR1 SGHTA and CDR2 FQGNSA. The CDR3 loop spans 14 amino acids. The V and J ends lost 3 bases and 0 bases respectively, with 6 bases between them. CDR3 residues: CASSFNIAKNIQYF. Here the CDR3 DNA reads TGTGCCAGCAGCTTCAACATAGCCAAAAACATTCAGTACTTC.

The chain uses TRBV23-1 and TRBJ2-2, with D possibly TRBD1 on 6 matching bases. TRBV23-1 is noted as an ORF with a role that remains uncertain. With 7 bases removed from V and 2 bases from J, the gap between germline ends came to 14 bases. This CDR3 comprises 15 residues. CDR3 residues: CASIGQIDNTGELFF. The CDR3 nucleotides are TGCGCCAGCATCGGACAGATCGACAACACCGGGGAGCTGTTTTTT.

This clonotype has a handful of counts. The chain employs TRBV28 and TRBJ2-5, with 7 bases that match TRBD2. The germline CDR1 and CDR2 sequences are MDHEN and SYDVKM. This CDR3 is 15 amino acids long. The J segment lost 3 bases and the V segment lost 2 bases, leaving 6 bases of the junction unmatched. The CDR3, as DNA: TGTGCCAGCAGTTTAAGCAGGCGGGAGAAAGAGACCCAGTACTTC. Protein sequence: CASSLSRREKETQYF.

This clonotype is classed as medium-sized. This chain uses TRBV12-3 or TRBV12-4 with TRBJ1-6, with D tentatively TRBD1 (5 bases). V dropped 1 base and J dropped 7 bases, with 5 bases sitting between them. This CDR3 contains 13 residues. The CDR3 DNA is TGTGCCAGCAGTTTAGGGGGGAATTCACCCCTCCACTTT. This gives the protein CASSLGGNSPLHF.

Many counts were recorded for this clonotype. The chain combines TRBV27 with TRBJ2-7; tentatively, D is TRBD1 or TRBD2 (5 bases each). The CDR3 length is 14 residues. V was trimmed by 5 bases and J by 2 bases, leaving 13 bases between them. The germline CDR1 and CDR2 sequences are MNHEY and SMNVEV (reference sequence). This CDR3 is CASSPSMGPYEQYF. In DNA, the CDR3 is TGTGCCAGCAGTCCTAGCATGGGACCCTACGAGCAGTACTTC.

This clonotype has only a few counts. The chain is built from TRBV27 and TRBJ2-2; 8 bases match TRBD1. The junction had 10 bases not matched to a gene; V was cut back by 6 bases and J by 13 bases. The CDR3 runs to 13 residues. CDR1 and CDR2 (germline): MNHEY, SMNVEV (reference sequence). This CDR3 is CASSPNRGKWLFF. In DNA, the CDR3 is TGTGCCAGCAGCCCCAACAGGGGGAAGTGGCTGTTTTTT.

The sample holds a few counts of this clonotype. The V gene is TRBV7-9, the J gene TRBJ1-4; tentatively, D is TRBD1 (5 bases). The V gene lost 5 bases and the J gene lost 0 bases, with 16 bases spanning the gap. Germline lookup yields CDR1 SEHNR and CDR2 FQNEAQ (reference sequence). The CDR3 extends over 17 amino acids. CDR3 sequence (DNA): TGTGCCAGCAGCCGCCGGGCCCTGGGGGCAACTAATGAAAAACTGTTTTTT. This codes for CASSRRALGATNEKLFF.

This clonotype was counted a few times. The chain recombines TRBV29-1 with TRBJ2-3, with D possibly being TRBD1 (7 bases). The length of the CDR3 is 14 residues. CDR1 SQVTM and CDR2 ANQGSEA come from the germline V gene. Trimming took 7 bases from V and 1 from J, leaving 15 bases between them. CDR3 sequence reads: CSGSRGAGTDTQYF. The CDR3 DNA is TGCAGCGGGAGCAGGGGGGCTGGCACAGATACGCAGTATTTT.

The J gene is TRBJ2-1, the V gene TRBV7-3; D remains unclear. Germline CDR1 reads SGHTA; CDR2 reads FQGTGA. The V and J ends lost 5 bases and 0 bases respectively, with 11 bases between them. This CDR3 contains 15 residues. The DNA for the CDR3 is TGTGCCAGCAGCCCCGTACAAGGCTCCTACAATGAGCAGTTCTTC. Translating gives CASSPVQGSYNEQFF.

This clonotype appeared many times. The J gene is TRBJ2-1, the V gene TRBV5-6; TRBD2 agrees at 13 bases. J lost 2 bases, V lost 0 bases, and 8 bases had no gene match. CDR1 SGHDT and CDR2 YYEEEE come from the germline V gene. The CDR3 loop spans 19 amino acids. The CDR3 DNA reads TGTGCCAGCAGCTTGGTCCGACTAGCGGGAGGCGTCGCCTACAATGAGCAGTTCTTC. Its protein product is CASSLVRLAGGVAYNEQFF.

The chain couples TRBV20-1 to TRBJ2-3, with D perhaps matching TRBD2 (6 bases). Trimming pared 3 bases from V and 7 bases from J, leaving 26 bases between. This CDR3 is 17 amino acids long. CDR1 and CDR2 (germline): DFQATT, SNEGSKA (reference sequence). The CDR3 loop reads CSARGRNPGQSEYTQYF. In DNA form, the CDR3 reads TGCAGTGCTAGGGGGAGGAACCCAGGACAATCCGAATATACGCAGTATTTT.

The chain joins TRBV10-3 to TRBJ2-7; D may be TRBD1 or TRBD2 (5 bases each). Germline assignment: CDR1 ENHRY and CDR2 SYGVKD. Trimming removed 2 bases at V and 6 bases at J, with 5 bases between. The CDR3 is 11 amino acids. The CDR3 loop is CAISEGGEQYF. CDR3 DNA: TGTGCCATCAGTGAGGGGGGCGAGCAGTACTTC.

Many counts were recorded for this clonotype. For the CDR3, the DNA is TGTGCCAGCAGCGTAGGGGTACTACTGAACACCGGGGAGCTGTTTTTT. This translates into CASSVGVLLNTGELFF. The gene calls are TRBV9 and TRBJ2-2; D remains ambiguous. V gave up 0 bases and J gave up 1 base, with 10 bases separating them. Germline-derived CDR1 and CDR2 are SGDLS and YYNGEE. The CDR3 consists of 16 residues.

This chain connects TRBV12-3 or TRBV12-4 to TRBJ2-2; D gene uncertain. V was trimmed by 5 bases and J by 4 bases, leaving 11 bases between them. The CDR3 runs to 14 residues. The CDR3 protein is CASSNMISTGELFF. The CDR3 DNA sequence: TGTGCCAGCAGTAATATGATTAGCACCGGGGAGCTGTTTTTT.